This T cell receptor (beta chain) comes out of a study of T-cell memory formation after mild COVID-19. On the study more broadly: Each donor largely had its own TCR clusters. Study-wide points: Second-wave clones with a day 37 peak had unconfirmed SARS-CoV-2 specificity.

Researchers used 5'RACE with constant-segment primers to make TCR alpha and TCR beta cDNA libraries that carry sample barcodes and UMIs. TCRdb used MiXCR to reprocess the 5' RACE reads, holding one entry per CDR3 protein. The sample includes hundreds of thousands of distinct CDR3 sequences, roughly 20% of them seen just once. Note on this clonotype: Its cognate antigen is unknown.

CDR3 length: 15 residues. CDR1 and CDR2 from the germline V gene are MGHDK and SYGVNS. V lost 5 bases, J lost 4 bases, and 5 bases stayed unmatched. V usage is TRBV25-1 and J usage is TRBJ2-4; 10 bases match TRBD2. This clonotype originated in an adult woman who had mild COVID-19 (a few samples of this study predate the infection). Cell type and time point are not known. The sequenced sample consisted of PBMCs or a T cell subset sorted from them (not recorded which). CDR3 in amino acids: CASSPSTSGKNIQYF. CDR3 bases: TGTGCCAGCAGTCCCTCGACTAGCGGGAAAAACATTCAGTACTTC. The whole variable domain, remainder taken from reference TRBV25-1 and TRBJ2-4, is EADIYQTPRYLVIGTGKKITLECSQTMGHDKMYWYQQDPGMELHLIHYSYGVNSTEKGDLSSESTVSRIRTEHFPLTLESARPSHTSQYLCASSPSTSGKNIQYFGAGTRLSVL.